The rows below give T cell receptor beta chains drawn from one sample of a study of technical replicates of blood from several donors. Profiling relied on immunoSEQ multiplex PCR, and the TCRdb table lists in-frame clones only, not all of them. In the table there are 83,000 or so clones, approximately 94% of which are singletons. Sequencing was carried out using T cells isolated from PBMCs. The receptors were sampled from a human donor in good health. Each CDR3 is given with its conserved first and last residue. The D gene is left open where the match is weak. Clone size is not always given. Where it is, it says once, few, many or a class for expanded clones.

clone size	CDR3 length	V gene	D gene	J gene	CDR3 protein	CDR3 DNA
NA	14	TRBV5-1	NA	TRBJ2-2	CASSFLQSTGELFF	TGCGCCAGCAGCTTTCTCCAGTCCACCGGGGAGCTGTTTTTT
NA	15	TRBV14	TRBD2	TRBJ2-7	CASSLGTSLPYEQYF	TGTGCCAGCAGCCTTGGGACTAGCCTGCCTTACGAGCAGTACTTC
NA	13	TRBV7-8	NA	TRBJ1-2	CASSSGGIYGYTF	TGTGCCAGCAGCTCGGGGGGCATCTATGGCTACACCTTC
NA	14	TRBV10-1	NA	TRBJ2-2	CASSESSRTGELFF	TGCGCCAGCAGTGAGTCGTCGCGCACCGGGGAGCTGTTTTTT
NA	13	TRBV2	TRBD1	TRBJ2-7	CASSWDSPYEQYF	TGTGCCAGCAGTTGGGACAGTCCCTACGAGCAGTACTTC
NA	16	TRBV7-9	TRBD1	TRBJ1-6	CASTSSDRGGNSPLHF	TGTGCCAGCACCTCCTCAGACAGGGGTGGAAATTCACCCCTCCACTTT
NA	17	TRBV4-1	TRBD2	TRBJ2-7	CASSPEGLAGGPYEQYF	TGCGCCAGCAGCCCAGAGGGGCTAGCGGGGGGGCCCTACGAGCAGTACTTC
NA	15	TRBV5-1	NA	TRBJ1-5	CASSLSGTSNQPQHF	TGCGCCAGCAGCTTGAGCGGGACTAGCAATCAGCCCCAGCATTTT
once	13	TRBV25-1	NA	TRBJ1-4	CASSDVGAEKLFF	TGTGCCAGCAGTGACGTAGGGGCAGAAAAACTGTTTTTT
NA	14	TRBV27	TRBD2	TRBJ2-7	CASSLRREVDEQYF	TGTGCCAGCAGTTTAAGGCGGGAGGTCGACGAGCAGTACTTC
NA	15	TRBV27	TRBD1	TRBJ1-4	CASSNHGTANEKLFF	TGTGCCAGCAGCAATCACGGGACAGCAAATGAAAAACTGTTTTTT
NA	13	TRBV27	NA	TRBJ2-1	CASSPGSYNEQFF	TGTGCCAGCAGCCCCGGGTCTTACAATGAGCAGTTCTTC
NA	14	TRBV6-4	TRBD2	TRBJ2-7	CASSRYSGTPEQYF	TGTGCCAGCAGTCGTTATAGCGGGACTCCCGAGCAGTACTTC
NA	14	TRBV18	TRBD1	TRBJ1-1	CASSPTKRQGEAFF	TGTGCCAGCTCACCAACAAAAAGACAGGGCGAGGCTTTCTTT
NA	19	TRBV11-2	TRBD2	TRBJ2-7	CASSFLLGREEGLFYEQYF	TGTGCCAGCAGCTTCCTACTGGGGCGGGAGGAGGGTCTTTTCTACGAGCAGTACTTC
NA	17	TRBV5-1	NA	TRBJ1-4	CASSLSALSGGNEKLFF	TGCGCCAGCAGCTTGTCAGCTCTATCCGGGGGTAATGAAAAACTGTTTTTT
NA	15	TRBV27	NA	TRBJ1-3	CASSSAGKGENTIYF	TGTGCCAGCAGTTCGGCAGGGAAGGGTGAAAACACCATATATTTT
NA	17	TRBV27	NA	TRBJ2-3	CASSFRGRGTGTDTQYF	TGTGCCAGCAGTTTTCGGGGGAGAGGGACTGGCACAGATACGCAGTATTTT
NA	16	TRBV27	TRBD1	TRBJ2-7	CASSLYRGQGVHEQYF	TGTGCCAGCAGTTTATACCGAGGGCAGGGGGTCCACGAGCAGTACTTC
NA	15	TRBV6-6	TRBD1	TRBJ1-2	CASSYSGGGGYGYTF	TGTGCCAGCAGTTATTCAGGGGGCGGGGGCTATGGCTACACCTTC
NA	14	TRBV23-1	TRBD2	TRBJ2-7	CASSIAGYNYEQYF	TGCGCCAGCAGCATAGCGGGGTATAACTACGAGCAGTACTTC
NA	16	TRBV11-3	TRBD1	TRBJ1-2	CASSLPKTGANYGYTF	TGTGCCAGCAGCTTACCAAAGACAGGGGCTAACTATGGCTACACCTTC
NA	19	TRBV6-1	TRBD1	TRBJ1-2	CASSEVFGTGGATDRGYTF	TGTGCCAGCAGTGAAGTATTTGGAACAGGGGGCGCGACTGATAGGGGCTACACCTTC
NA	13	TRBV7-2	NA	TRBJ2-1	CASSSVGGDEQFF	TGTGCCAGCAGCTCGGTAGGGGGGGACGAGCAGTTCTTC
NA	16	TRBV5-1	TRBD1	TRBJ2-3	CASSIQTGRKTDTQYF	TGCGCCAGCAGCATCCAGACAGGGAGAAAGACAGATACGCAGTATTTT
NA	15	TRBV4-1	NA	TRBJ2-3	CASSQGAPSTDTQYF	TGCGCCAGCAGCCAAGGGGCCCCGAGCACAGATACGCAGTATTTT
NA	15	TRBV4-1	TRBD1	TRBJ2-7	CASSRNRDRPYEQYF	TGCGCCAGCAGCCGGAACCGGGACAGACCTTACGAGCAGTACTTC
NA	13	TRBV30	NA	TRBJ2-5	CAWRSSSQETQYF	TGTGCCTGGAGATCTTCCAGCCAAGAGACCCAGTACTTC
NA	16	TRBV7-9	TRBD1	TRBJ1-6	CASSLALGQGNSPLHF	TGTGCCAGCAGCTTAGCGCTGGGACAGGGTAATTCACCCCTCCACTTT
NA	20	TRBV19	NA	TRBJ1-1	CASSIITDDLRPPSQGWAFF	TGTGCCAGTAGTATTATAACCGACGACCTCCGCCCCCCCAGCCAGGGTTGGGCTTTCTTT
NA	13	TRBV2	TRBD1	TRBJ1-5	CASKGQSNQPQHF	TGTGCCAGCAAGGGACAGAGCAATCAGCCCCAGCATTTT
NA	14	TRBV5-1	NA	TRBJ2-5	CASSLVFVEETQYF	TGCGCCAGCAGCTTGGTTTTCGTGGAGGAGACCCAGTACTTC
NA	17	TRBV4-2	TRBD2	TRBJ2-3	CASSQEVSGGARNTQYF	TGTGCCAGCAGCCAAGAGGTTAGCGGGGGGGCCAGGAATACGCAGTATTTT
NA	14	TRBV7-7	TRBD2	TRBJ2-1	CASSPQAGTNEQFF	TGTGCCAGCAGCCCACAAGCGGGAACCAATGAGCAGTTCTTC
NA	13	TRBV6-5	NA	TRBJ2-7	CASSYRLPYEQYF	TGTGCCAGCAGTTACCGACTTCCCTACGAGCAGTACTTC
NA	12	TRBV5-1	NA	TRBJ2-7	CASSLGVTEQYF	TGCGCCAGCAGCTTAGGGGTAACCGAGCAGTACTTC
NA	16	TRBV11-3	TRBD1	TRBJ2-3	CASSSNPGQSTDTQYF	TGTGCCAGCAGCTCAAACCCGGGACAGAGCACAGATACGCAGTATTTT
NA	14	TRBV19	NA	TRBJ1-2	CASSVGISGYGYTF	TGTGCCAGTAGTGTCGGGATCAGTGGCTATGGCTACACCTTC
NA	14	TRBV28	NA	TRBJ1-6	CASSLASYNSPLHF	TGTGCCAGCAGTTTGGCCTCCTATAATTCACCCCTCCACTTT
few	14	TRBV29-1	TRBD1	TRBJ1-1	CSVEGTGGYTEAFF	TGCAGCGTTGAGGGGACAGGGGGCTACACTGAAGCTTTCTTT
NA	16	TRBV19	NA	TRBJ2-1	CASTRQGGSSYNEQFF	TGTGCCAGTACCAGACAAGGAGGGTCCTCCTACAATGAGCAGTTCTTC
NA	13	TRBV5-5	NA	TRBJ1-1	CASSNRLNTEAFF	TGTGCCAGCAGTAACAGGTTGAACACTGAAGCTTTCTTT
NA	16	TRBV28	TRBD1	TRBJ2-1	CASSLFGQGRNNEQFF	TGTGCCAGCAGTTTATTTGGACAGGGTAGAAACAATGAGCAGTTCTTC
NA	15	TRBV7-6	TRBD2	TRBJ2-5	CASSFSGVVQETQYF	TGTGCCAGCAGCTTTAGCGGGGTGGTCCAAGAGACCCAGTACTTC